The 21 T cell receptor beta chains below all came from one sample that was sequenced in a study of cytomegalovirus exposure and HLA in healthy donors. Only in-frame clones appear in the TCRdb table, and some are missing; sequencing was by immunoSEQ multiplex PCR. The profile covers about 360,000 clones, with just over 85% appearing a single time and 0.83% taken by the ten largest. Sequenced material: PBMCs. These receptor sequences come from a woman younger than 30 in good health and CMV-seronegative.

This clone was detected only once. The gene calls are TRBV7-9 and TRBJ1-2; D is undetermined. Deletions cut 5 bases from V and 5 bases from J, with 18 bases between. The CDR3 contains 15 residues. Germline V gene data show CDR1 as SEHNR and CDR2 as FQNEAQ (reference sequence). Written as DNA, the CDR3 is TGTGCCAGCAGCCCAAACAGCTCCCCACTGTATGGCTACACCTTC. Its translation is CASSPNSSPLYGYTF.

This clone was picked up one time. V usage is TRBV27 and J usage is TRBJ1-5; the match to TRBD1 covers 12 bases. Trimming removed 5 bases from V and 3 bases from J; junction bases left unmatched: 5. The CDR3 runs to 16 residues. Germline V gives CDR1 MNHEY, CDR2 SMNVEV (reference sequence). Here the CDR3 DNA reads TGTGCCAGCAGTGACGGGACAGGGGGCTACAATCAGCCCCAGCATTTT. Its translation is CASSDGTGGYNQPQHF.

The chain has TRBV6-6 and TRBJ2-7, with 8 positions matching TRBD1. V lost 8 bases and J lost 1; bases outside the gene matches: 10. This CDR3 is 15 amino acids long. CDR1 and CDR2 from the germline V gene are MNHNY and SVGAGI (reference sequence). The CDR3 spells CASGTRQGTSYEQYF. The CDR3 nucleotides read TGTGCCAGCGGGACTCGACAGGGGACTTCCTACGAGCAGTACTTC.

The chain couples TRBV11-2 to TRBJ2-7, with 9 bases lining up with TRBD2. This CDR3 is 14 amino acids long. The V gene's germline CDR1 is SGHAT and CDR2 FQNNGV. V gave up 8 bases and J gave up 6 bases; unmatched junction bases: 11. The CDR3 DNA reads as TGTGCCAGCGGAAAGGGACTAGCTCTCTTCGAGCAGTACTTC. Residues: CASGKGLALFEQYF.

The chain uses TRBV9 and TRBJ2-3; the D gene is possibly TRBD2 (5 bases). Trimming took off 3 bases at V and 0 bases at J, with 14 bases between the two ends. This CDR3 comprises 16 residues. The germline V gene has CDR1 SGDLS and CDR2 YYNGEE. CDR3 in amino acids: CASSESSSASTDTQYF. The CDR3 DNA sequence: TGTGCCAGCAGCGAGTCGAGTAGCGCCAGCACAGATACGCAGTATTTT.

This rearrangement joins TRBV7-9 to TRBJ1-1; D not certain. V was clipped by 0 bases and J by 7 bases, with 6 bases between them. The CDR3 loop spans 12 amino acids. From germline, CDR1 is SEHNR and CDR2 FQNEAQ (reference sequence). CDR3 coding DNA: TGTGCCAGCAGCTTAGCTCCACTTGAAGCTTTCTTT. It encodes CASSLAPLEAFF.

The chain combines TRBV9 with TRBJ2-5, with D tentatively TRBD1 (6 bases). V shed 0 bases and J shed 4 bases, with 10 bases lying between them. This CDR3 is built from 14 residues. Germline V lookup: CDR1 SGDLS, CDR2 YYNGEE. The CDR3 DNA reads TGTGCCAGCAGCGTAGAACAGGGCGGAGAGACCCAGTACTTC. Its translation is CASSVEQGGETQYF. The variable domain in full, completed from reference TRBV9 and TRBJ2-5, reads DSGVTQTPKHLITATGQRVTLRCSPRSGDLSVYWYQQSLDQGLQFLIQYYNGEERAKGNILERFSAQQFPDLHSELNLSSLELGDSALYFCASSVEQGGETQYFGPGTRLLVL.

This chain joins TRBV2 and TRBJ1-1; TRBD1 matches at 10 bases. V lost 5 bases, J lost 7 bases, and 7 bases stayed unmatched. The CDR3 totals 14 residues. CDR1 SNHLY and CDR2 FYNNEI come from the germline V gene. The DNA of the CDR3 is TGTGCCAGCAGTTTTGACAGGGGGCTTGGTGAAGCTTTCTTT. Its translation: CASSFDRGLGEAFF.

This chain uses TRBV27 with TRBJ2-1, with 14 nucleotides matching TRBD2. Losses at the gene ends were 4 bases for V and 8 bases for J; bases not matched to a gene: 10. CDR1 is MNHEY and CDR2 is SMNVEV in the germline V gene (reference sequence). This CDR3 contains 17 residues. Here the CDR3 reads CASSSPWTSGRFDEQFF. Here the CDR3 DNA reads TGTGCCAGCAGTTCCCCTTGGACTAGCGGGAGGTTCGATGAGCAGTTCTTC.

This chain connects TRBV6-5 to TRBJ2-7; D might be TRBD2 (5 bases). Looked up from germline, CDR1 is MNHEY and CDR2 is SVGAGI. This CDR3 is built from 14 residues. V shed 6 bases and J shed 1 base, with 13 bases lying between them. In DNA, the CDR3 is TGTGCCAGCAGCGAGGCGGGTACATCCTACGAGCAGTACTTC. Protein product: CASSEAGTSYEQYF.

This clone was seen just once. The chain has TRBV11-2 and TRBJ2-1, with 7 bases identical to TRBD1. The CDR3 runs 14 residues. The junction had 5 bases not matched to a gene; V was cut back by 2 bases and J by 7 bases. CDR1 is SGHAT and CDR2 is FQNNGV in the germline V gene. Written as DNA, the CDR3 is TGTGCCAGCAGCTTATACGGACAGGCGAATGAGCAGTTCTTC. Translation: CASSLYGQANEQFF.

The chain recombines TRBV27 with TRBJ2-5; 8 bases fit TRBD1. Germline CDR1 MNHEY, CDR2 SMNVEV (reference sequence). Germline trimming cut 6 bases from V and 4 bases from J; bases unmatched to any gene: 10. The CDR3 contains 15 residues. The CDR3 region is CASRATTGGGETQYF. DNA for the CDR3: TGTGCCAGCAGGGCTACTACAGGGGGAGGAGAGACCCAGTACTTC.

This chain links TRBV30 with TRBJ1-1; 10 nucleotides match TRBD1. This CDR3 is 12 amino acids long. Germline lookup yields CDR1 GTSNPN and CDR2 SVGIG (reference sequence). V gave up 7 bases and J gave up 4 bases; unmatched junction bases: 3. The chain's CDR3 is CALGQGGTEAFF. CDR3 coding DNA: TGTGCCTTAGGACAGGGGGGCACTGAAGCTTTCTTT.

This rearrangement joins TRBV6-4 to TRBJ2-3; D might be TRBD1 (6 bases). Germline V lookup: CDR1 MRHNA, CDR2 SNTAGT. V dropped 3 bases and J dropped 2 bases, with 9 bases sitting between them. The CDR3 sequence is 14 residues long. CDR3 loop: CASSDGGFTDTQYF. For the CDR3, the DNA is TGTGCCAGCAGTGATGGGGGCTTCACAGATACGCAGTATTTT.

The chain recombines TRBV27 with TRBJ2-7, with D unresolved. Trimming took 4 bases from V and 0 from J, leaving 7 bases between them. CDR1 is MNHEY, CDR2 SMNVEV, per germline (reference sequence). The CDR3 has 13 amino acids. The DNA of the CDR3 is TGTGCCAGCAGTTCCTTAGACTCCTACGAGCAGTACTTC. This encodes CASSSLDSYEQYF.

The V gene is TRBV5-6, the J gene TRBJ1-1; D is unresolved. Deletions cut 3 bases from V and 0 bases from J, with 12 bases between. This CDR3 is 15 amino acids long. CDR1 SGHDT and CDR2 YYEEEE come from the germline V gene. The CDR3 DNA sequence: TGTGCCAGCAGCTCCCAGACAAACCTGAACACTGAAGCTTTCTTT. Residues: CASSSQTNLNTEAFF.

The chain couples TRBV18 to TRBJ1-1; TRBD1 agrees at 7 bases. This CDR3 has 16 residues. Germline V gives CDR1 KGHSH, CDR2 LQKENI. V was clipped by 3 bases and J by 3 bases; unmatched bases: 10. CDR3 coding DNA: TGTGCCAGCTCACCGAACCGTGGACAGGCCTACACTGAAGCTTTCTTT. This codes for CASSPNRGQAYTEAFF.

The V gene is TRBV6-5, the J gene TRBJ1-2, with TRBD1 matching 10 bases. Germline CDR1 reads MNHEY; CDR2 reads SVGAGI. The J segment lost 8 bases and the V segment lost 6 bases, leaving 3 bases of the junction unmatched. The CDR3 loop spans 12 amino acids. The CDR3 protein is CASRTGGKGYTF. For the CDR3, the DNA is TGTGCCAGCAGGACAGGGGGCAAAGGCTACACCTTC.

The CDR3 region is CASREITGFPYNEQFF. The CDR3 nucleotides read TGTGCCAGCAGGGAAATAACAGGGTTTCCCTACAATGAGCAGTTCTTC. The chain combines TRBV6-1 with TRBJ2-1, with D perhaps matching TRBD1 (6 bases). CDR1 and CDR2 from the germline V gene are MNHNS and SASEGT. This CDR3 comprises 16 residues. The germline V and J ends were trimmed by 6 bases and 2 bases, with 17 bases remaining between them.

The chain carries TRBV19 and TRBJ2-2, with 7 bases lining up with TRBD1. Germline-derived CDR1 and CDR2 are LNHDA and SQIVND (reference sequence). The V gene end was trimmed by 3 bases and the J gene end by 5 bases; junction bases not matched to a gene: 9. The CDR3 covers 16 residues. CDR3 coding DNA: TGTGCCAGTAGTATCCCCTTGACAGGGAGAACCGGGGAGCTGTTTTTT. As protein: CASSIPLTGRTGELFF.

In its sample, this clone was seen once. The chain carries TRBV6-5 and TRBJ1-2; D is ambiguous. This CDR3 has 13 amino acids. CDR1 is MNHEY and CDR2 is SVGAGI in the germline V gene. The V gene lost 5 bases and the J gene lost 4 bases, with 11 bases spanning the gap. CDR3 in amino acids: CASSIPGGYGYTF. The CDR3 DNA follows: TGTGCCAGCAGTATCCCAGGAGGCTATGGCTACACCTTC.